This T cell receptor (beta chain) was documented in a study of early T cells in non-severe SARS-CoV-2 infection. At the level of the study: Chains stayed unpaired after sequencing of bulk RNA from unsorted whole blood. General observations from the study: Reliance on VDJdb matching favored anti-spike CD8 responses; private and CD4 specificities were missed.

Unique molecular identifiers were added to individual cDNA molecules. TCRdb re-called the 5' RACE reads with MiXCR, one entry per CDR3 protein. This sample has tens of thousands of distinct CDR3 sequences, with 11% to 15% found just once. The CDR3 has 11 amino acids. The V gene's germline CDR1 is DFQATT and CDR2 SNEGSKA (reference sequence). V was cut by 3 bases and J by 2 bases, with 4 bases left in between. The table lists this clonotype with a few counts. Its antigen is undetermined. The gene calls are TRBV20-1 and TRBJ1-2; D gene uncertain. Sequencing was carried out using whole blood. This receptor was identified in an adult who was a healthcare worker with PCR-confirmed SARS-CoV-2 infection or an uninfected control (not recorded which). The CDR3 sequence: CSASRNYGYTF. CDR3 DNA sequence: TGCAGTGCTAGCAGGAACTATGGCTACACCTTC.